This TCR beta chain was obtained from a study of blood T cell repertoires in COVID-19. The data were produced by immunoSEQ multiplex PCR, yet TCRdb's version contains in-frame clones alone and is incomplete. Of about 220,000 clones in the sample, roughly 80% were seen once. The ends were cut back, 5 bases at V and 0 bases at J, with 14 bases in the middle. The CDR3 runs to 16 residues. Germline V CDR1 and CDR2: LGHDT, YNNKEL (reference sequence). The TCR was taken from a middle-aged woman who had been exposed to COVID-19. V usage is TRBV3-1 (or the pseudogene TRBV3-2) and J usage is TRBJ1-3, with unresolved D. The sequencing sample was made of PBMCs or T cells enriched from blood (not recorded which). CDR3 region: CASSVSVGGSGNTIYF. For the CDR3, the DNA is TGTGCCAGCAGCGTCAGCGTCGGCGGCTCTGGAAACACCATATATTTT.